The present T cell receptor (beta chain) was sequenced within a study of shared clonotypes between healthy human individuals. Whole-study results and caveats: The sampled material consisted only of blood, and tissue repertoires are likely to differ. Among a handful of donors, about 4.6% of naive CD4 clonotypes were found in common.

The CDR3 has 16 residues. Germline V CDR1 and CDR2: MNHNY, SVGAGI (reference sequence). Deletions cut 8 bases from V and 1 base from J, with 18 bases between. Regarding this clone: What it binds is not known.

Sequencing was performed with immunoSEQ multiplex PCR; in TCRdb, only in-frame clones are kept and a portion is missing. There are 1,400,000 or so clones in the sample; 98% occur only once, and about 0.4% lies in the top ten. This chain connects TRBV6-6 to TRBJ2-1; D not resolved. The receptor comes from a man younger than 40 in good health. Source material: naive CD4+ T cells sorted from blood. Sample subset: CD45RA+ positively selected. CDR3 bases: TGTGCCAGCCGGACCCTGAAATCGGTTTCCTACAATGAGCAGTTCTTC. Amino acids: CASRTLKSVSYNEQFF.